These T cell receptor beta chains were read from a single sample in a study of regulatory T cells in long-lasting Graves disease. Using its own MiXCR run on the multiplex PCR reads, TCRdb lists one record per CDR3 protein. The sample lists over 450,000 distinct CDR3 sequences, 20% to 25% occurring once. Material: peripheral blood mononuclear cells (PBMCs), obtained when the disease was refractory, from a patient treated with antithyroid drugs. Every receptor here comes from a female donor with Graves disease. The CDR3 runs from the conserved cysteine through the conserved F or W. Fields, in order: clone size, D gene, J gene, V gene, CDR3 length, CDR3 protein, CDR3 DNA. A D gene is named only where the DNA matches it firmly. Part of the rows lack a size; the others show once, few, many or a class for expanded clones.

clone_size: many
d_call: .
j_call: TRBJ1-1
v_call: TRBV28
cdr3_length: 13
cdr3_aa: CASSSGAGTEAFF
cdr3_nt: TGTGCCAGCAGCTCGGGGGCAGGTACTGAAGCTTTCTTT

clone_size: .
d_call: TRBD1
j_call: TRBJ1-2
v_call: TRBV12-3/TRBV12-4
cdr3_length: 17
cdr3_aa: CASSPLGGGSLDYGYTF
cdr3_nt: TGTGCCAGCAGCCCATTAGGAGGGGGCTCGCTAGACTATGGCTACACCTTC

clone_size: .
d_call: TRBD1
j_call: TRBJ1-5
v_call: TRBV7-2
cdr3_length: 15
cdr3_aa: CASSVPGQGVCPQHF
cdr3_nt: TGTGCCAGCAGCGTACCGGGACAGGGAGTTTGTCCCCAGCATTTT

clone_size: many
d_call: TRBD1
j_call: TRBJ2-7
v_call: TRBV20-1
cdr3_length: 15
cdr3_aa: CSAGPGTGDSYEQYF
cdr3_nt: TGCAGTGCGGGGCCAGGGACAGGGGATTCCTACGAGCAGTACTTC

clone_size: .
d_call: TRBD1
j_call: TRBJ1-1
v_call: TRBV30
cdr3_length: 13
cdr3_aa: CAWTRQGASEAFF
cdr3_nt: TGTGCCTGGACCCGACAGGGGGCGAGTGAAGCTTTCTTT

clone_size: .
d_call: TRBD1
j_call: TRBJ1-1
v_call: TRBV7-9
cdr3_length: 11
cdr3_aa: CASNQGAEAFF
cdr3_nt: TGTGCCAGCAACCAGGGGGCTGAAGCTTTCTTT

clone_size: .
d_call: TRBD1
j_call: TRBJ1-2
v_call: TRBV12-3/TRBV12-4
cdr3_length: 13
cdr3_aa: CASSLTGDYDYTF
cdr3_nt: TGTGCCAGCAGTCTGACAGGGGACTATGACTACACCTTC

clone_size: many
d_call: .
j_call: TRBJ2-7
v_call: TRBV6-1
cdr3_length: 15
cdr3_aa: CASSEGGSGLYEQYF
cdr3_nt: TGTGCCAGCAGTGAAGGGGGTTCGGGCCTCTACGAGCAGTACTTC

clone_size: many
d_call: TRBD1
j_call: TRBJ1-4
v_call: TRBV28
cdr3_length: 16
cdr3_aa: CASSLSPGTGNEKLFF
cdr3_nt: TGTGCCAGCAGTTTATCCCCCGGGACAGGGAATGAAAAACTGTTTTTT

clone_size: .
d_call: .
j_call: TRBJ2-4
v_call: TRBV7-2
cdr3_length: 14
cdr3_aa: CASSPGPMGDIQYF
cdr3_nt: TGTGCCAGCAGCCCAGGGCCTATGGGGGACATTCAGTACTTC

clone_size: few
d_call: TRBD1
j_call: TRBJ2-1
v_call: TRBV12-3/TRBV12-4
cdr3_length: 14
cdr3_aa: CASSLEGARNEQFF
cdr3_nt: TGTGCCAGCAGCTTAGAGGGGGCGCGGAATGAGCAGTTCTTC

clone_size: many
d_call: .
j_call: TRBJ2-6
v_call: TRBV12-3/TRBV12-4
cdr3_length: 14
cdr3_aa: CASSRIPGANVLTF
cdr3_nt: TGTGCCAGCAGCCGTATCCCTGGGGCCAACGTCCTGACTTTC

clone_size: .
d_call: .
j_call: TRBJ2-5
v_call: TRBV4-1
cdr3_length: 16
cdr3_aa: CASSQRSSSDQETQYF
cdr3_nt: TGCGCCAGCAGCCAAAGGTCTTCGTCCGATCAAGAGACCCAGTACTTC

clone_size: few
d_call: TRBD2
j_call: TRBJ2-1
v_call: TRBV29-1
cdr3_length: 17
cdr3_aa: CSVEPRTSGTSYNEQFF
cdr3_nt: TGCAGCGTTGAGCCCAGGACTAGCGGGACCTCCTACAATGAGCAGTTCTTC

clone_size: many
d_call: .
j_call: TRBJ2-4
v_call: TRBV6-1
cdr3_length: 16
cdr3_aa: CASSGGPTSVKNIQYF
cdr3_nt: TGTGCCAGCAGTGGTGGGCCGACCAGTGTAAAAAACATTCAGTACTTC

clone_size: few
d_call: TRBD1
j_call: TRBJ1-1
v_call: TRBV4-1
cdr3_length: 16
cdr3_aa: CASSQDPWTGRTEAFF
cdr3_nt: TGCGCCAGCAGCCAAGACCCCTGGACAGGGCGCACTGAAGCTTTCTTT

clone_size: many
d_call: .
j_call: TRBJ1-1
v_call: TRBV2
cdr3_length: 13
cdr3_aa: CASNETPNTEAFF
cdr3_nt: TGTGCCAGCAACGAAACGCCGAACACTGAAGCTTTCTTT

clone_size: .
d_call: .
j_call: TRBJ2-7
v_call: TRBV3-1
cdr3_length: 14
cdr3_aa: CASSQGRSSYEQYF
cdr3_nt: TGTGCCAGCAGCCAAGGGCGGAGCTCCTACGAGCAGTACTTC

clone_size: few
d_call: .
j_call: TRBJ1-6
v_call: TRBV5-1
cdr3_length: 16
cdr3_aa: CASSLGRTANDSPLHF
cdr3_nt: TGCGCCAGCAGCTTGGGGCGAACAGCTAACGATTCACCCCTCCACTTT

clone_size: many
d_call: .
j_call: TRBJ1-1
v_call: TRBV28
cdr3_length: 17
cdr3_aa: CASSLGVWGREDTEAFF
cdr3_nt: TGTGCCAGCAGTTTGGGGGTTTGGGGGCGAGAGGACACTGAAGCTTTCTTT

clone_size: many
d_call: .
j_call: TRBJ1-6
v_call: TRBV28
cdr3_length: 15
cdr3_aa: CASSFVGGYNSPLHF
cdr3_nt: TGTGCCAGCAGTTTCGTAGGCGGATATAATTCACCCCTCCACTTT

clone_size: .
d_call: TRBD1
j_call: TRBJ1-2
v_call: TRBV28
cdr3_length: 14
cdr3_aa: CASSISGTVYGYTF
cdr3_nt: TGTGCCAGCTCGATCAGTGGGACAGTCTATGGCTACACCTTC

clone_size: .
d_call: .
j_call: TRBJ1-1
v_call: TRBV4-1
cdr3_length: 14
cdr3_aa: CASSQEPRQPEAFF
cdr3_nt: TGCGCCAGCAGCCAAGAACCCCGACAGCCTGAAGCTTTCTTT

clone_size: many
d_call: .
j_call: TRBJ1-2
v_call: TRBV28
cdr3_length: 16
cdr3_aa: CASSPQEASFNYGYTF
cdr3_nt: TGTGCCAGCAGCCCACAAGAGGCCTCCTTTAACTATGGCTACACCTTC

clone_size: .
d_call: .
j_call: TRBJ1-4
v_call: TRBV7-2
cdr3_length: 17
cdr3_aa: CASSFMARGSSDEKLFF
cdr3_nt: TGTGCCAGCAGCTTTATGGCCAGGGGAAGCTCGGATGAAAAACTGTTTTTT

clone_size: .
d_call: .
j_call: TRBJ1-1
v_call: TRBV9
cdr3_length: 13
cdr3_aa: CASSGAIAQEAFF
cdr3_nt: TGTGCCAGCAGCGGGGCGATAGCCCAGGAAGCTTTCTTT

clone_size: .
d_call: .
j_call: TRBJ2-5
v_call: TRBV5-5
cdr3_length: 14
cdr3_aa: CASSLDIKTETQYF
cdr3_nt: TGTGCCAGCAGCTTGGACATAAAGACAGAGACCCAGTACTTC

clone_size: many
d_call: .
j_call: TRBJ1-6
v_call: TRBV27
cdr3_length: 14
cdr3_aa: CASSFRQENSPLHF
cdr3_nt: TGTGCCAGCAGTTTTCGACAAGAAAATTCACCCCTCCACTTT

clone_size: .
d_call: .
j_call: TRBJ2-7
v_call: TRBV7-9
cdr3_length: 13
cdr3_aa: CASSPSSGREQYF
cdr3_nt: TGTGCCAGCAGCCCTTCGTCTGGGCGCGAGCAGTACTTC

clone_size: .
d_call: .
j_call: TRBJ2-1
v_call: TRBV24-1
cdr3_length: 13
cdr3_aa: CATSDTPTSPSYF
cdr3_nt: TGTGCCACCAGTGATACCCCGACCTCACCCAGCTATTTC

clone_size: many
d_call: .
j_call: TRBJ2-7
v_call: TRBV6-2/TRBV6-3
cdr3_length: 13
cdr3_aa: CASSYSERDEQYF
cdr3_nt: TGTGCCAGCAGTTACTCGGAAAGGGACGAGCAGTACTTC

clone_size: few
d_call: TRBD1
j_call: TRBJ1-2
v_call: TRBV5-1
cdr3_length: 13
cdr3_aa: CASSGGQGGGYTF
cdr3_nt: TGCGCCAGCAGCGGCGGACAGGGGGGAGGCTACACCTTC

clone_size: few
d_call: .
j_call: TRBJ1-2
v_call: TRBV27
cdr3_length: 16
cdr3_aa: CASSPGQGTNFYGYTF
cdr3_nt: TGTGCCAGCTCACCCGGACAAGGGACTAATTTTTATGGCTACACCTTC

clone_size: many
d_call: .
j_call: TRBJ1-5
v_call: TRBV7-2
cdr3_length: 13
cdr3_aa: CASSFEGNQPQHF
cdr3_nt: TGTGCCAGCAGCTTCGAGGGCAATCAGCCCCAGCATTTT

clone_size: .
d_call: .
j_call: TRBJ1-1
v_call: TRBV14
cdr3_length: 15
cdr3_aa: CASSPLTPSGTEAFF
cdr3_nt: TGTGCCAGCAGCCCACTGACACCTTCTGGGACTGAAGCTTTCTTT

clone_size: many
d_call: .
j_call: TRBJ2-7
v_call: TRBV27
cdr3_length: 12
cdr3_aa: CASWTENYEQYF
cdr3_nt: TGTGCCAGCTGGACGGAGAACTACGAGCAGTACTTC

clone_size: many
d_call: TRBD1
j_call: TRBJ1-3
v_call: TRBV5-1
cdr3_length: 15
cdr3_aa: CASRPTGVGGNTIYF
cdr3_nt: TGCGCCAGCAGGCCAACAGGGGTCGGTGGAAACACCATATATTTT

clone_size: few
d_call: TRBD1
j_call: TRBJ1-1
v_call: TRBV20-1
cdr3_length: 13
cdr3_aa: CSARDDRVTEAFF
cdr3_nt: TGCAGTGCTAGAGATGACAGGGTTACTGAAGCTTTCTTT

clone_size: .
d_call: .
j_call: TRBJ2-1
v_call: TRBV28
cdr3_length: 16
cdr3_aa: CASTSAGTFSYNEQFF
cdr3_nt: TGTGCCAGCACCTCGGCCGGGACTTTCTCCTACAATGAGCAGTTCTTC

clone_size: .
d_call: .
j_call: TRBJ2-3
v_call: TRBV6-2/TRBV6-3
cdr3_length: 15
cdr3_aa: CASSSPGTSTDTQYF
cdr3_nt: TGTGCCAGCAGTTCCCCCGGGACTAGCACAGATACGCAGTATTTT

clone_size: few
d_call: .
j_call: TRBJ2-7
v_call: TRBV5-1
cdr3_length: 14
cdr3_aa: CASSLEQWGTEQYF
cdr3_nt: TGCGCCAGCAGCTTGGAACAGTGGGGAACCGAGCAGTACTTC

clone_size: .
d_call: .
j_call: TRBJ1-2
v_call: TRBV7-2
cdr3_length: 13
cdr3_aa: CASSLESFYGYTF
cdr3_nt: TGTGCCAGCAGCTTAGAGAGCTTCTATGGCTACACCTTC

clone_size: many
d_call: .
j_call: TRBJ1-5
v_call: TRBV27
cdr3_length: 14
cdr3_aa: CASSRTSRNQPQHF
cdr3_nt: TGTGCCAGCAGCCGGACAAGCCGAAATCAGCCCCAGCATTTT

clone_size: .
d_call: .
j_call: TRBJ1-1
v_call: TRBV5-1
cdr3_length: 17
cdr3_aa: CASSFLFQGGGATEAFF
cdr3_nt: TGCGCCAGCAGTTTCTTATTTCAGGGCGGGGGTGCCACTGAAGCTTTCTTT

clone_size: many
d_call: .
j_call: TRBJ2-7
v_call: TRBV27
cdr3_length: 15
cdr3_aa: CASSLGFGHGYEQYF
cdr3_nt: TGTGCCAGCAGTTTAGGTTTCGGACACGGCTACGAGCAGTACTTC

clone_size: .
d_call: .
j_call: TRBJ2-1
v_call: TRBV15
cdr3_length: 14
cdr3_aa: CATSRPPSYNEQFF
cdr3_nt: TGCGCCACCAGCAGGCCGCCGTCCTACAATGAGCAGTTCTTC

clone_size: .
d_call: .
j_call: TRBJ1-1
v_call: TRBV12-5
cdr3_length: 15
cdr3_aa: CASGLVLSRGTEAFF
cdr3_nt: TGTGCTAGTGGTTTGGTACTATCCAGGGGCACTGAAGCTTTCTTT

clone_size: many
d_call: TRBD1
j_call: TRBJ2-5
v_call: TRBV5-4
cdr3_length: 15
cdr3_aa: CASSLEWTGQETQYF
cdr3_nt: TGTGCCAGCAGCTTGGAGTGGACAGGCCAAGAGACCCAGTACTTC

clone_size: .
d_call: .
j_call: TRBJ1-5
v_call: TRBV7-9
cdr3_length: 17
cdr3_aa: CASSVNLDGNSNQPQHF
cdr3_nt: TGTGCCAGCAGCGTCAACCTTGACGGTAATAGCAATCAGCCCCAGCATTTT

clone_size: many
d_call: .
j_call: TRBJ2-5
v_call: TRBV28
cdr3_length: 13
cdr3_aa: CASSSVGLETQYF
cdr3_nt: TGTGCCAGCAGTTCGGTAGGGTTGGAGACCCAGTACTTC

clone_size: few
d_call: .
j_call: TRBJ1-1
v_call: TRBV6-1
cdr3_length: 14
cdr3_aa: CASRPLPGNPEAFF
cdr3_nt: TGTGCCAGCAGACCTCTCCCAGGGAACCCTGAAGCTTTCTTT

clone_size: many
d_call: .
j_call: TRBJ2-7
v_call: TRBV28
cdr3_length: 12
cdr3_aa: CASSSVRVEQYF
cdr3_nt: TGTGCCAGCAGTTCAGTCCGGGTCGAGCAGTACTTC

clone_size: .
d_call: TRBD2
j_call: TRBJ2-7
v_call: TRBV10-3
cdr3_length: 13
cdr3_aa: CAIGTSGDYEQYF
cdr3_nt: TGTGCCATCGGGACTAGCGGAGACTACGAGCAGTACTTC

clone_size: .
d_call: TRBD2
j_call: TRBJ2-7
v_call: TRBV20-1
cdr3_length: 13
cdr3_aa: CSVGSGGTSEQYF
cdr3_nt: TGCAGTGTGGGTAGCGGGGGGACGTCCGAGCAGTACTTC